This TCR beta chain was retrieved from a study of cytomegalovirus exposure and HLA in healthy donors. Study information: Within an early data release were tens of millions of unique TCRs drawn from HLA-typed donors.

Findings and limits, study-wide: More clonal expansion characterized HLA-associated TCR beta chains than equally common others in a later analysis. CMV antigen specificity was confirmed in vitro for a few CMV-associated chains.

It was with 60 Vbeta and 13 Jbeta primers that the PCR ran. Using immunoSEQ multiplex PCR, the repertoire was profiled, and TCRdb retains in-frame clones only, with some absent. The sample has roughly 50,000 clones; the top ten hold 10% to 15%. A remark on this clone: Its antigen is currently unknown.

The sequence was collected from a woman aged 55-70 years in good health and CMV-seropositive. Sequencing was performed on PBMCs.

The CDR3 loop reads CASSPMTGNGNTIYF. CDR3 DNA sequence: TGTGCCAGCTCACCTATGACAGGGAATGGAAACACCATATATTTT. This sequence joins TRBV18 and TRBJ1-3; 7 bases align to TRBD1. V lost 3 bases, J lost 3 bases, and 5 bases stayed unmatched. Germline-derived CDR1 and CDR2 are KGHSH and LQKENI. CDR3 length: 15 amino acids.